This T cell receptor beta chain was documented in a study of blood T cell repertoires in COVID-19. Study at large: Samples representing acute and convalescent COVID-19 were sourced from the United States, Italy and Spain. PBMCs, B-cell-depleted T cells, or T cells provided the cDNA or gDNA that made up the material.

Germline assignment: CDR1 SGHTA and CDR2 FQGNSA. Trimming removed 7 bases at V and 8 bases at J, with 23 bases between. The CDR3 spans 15 residues. The repertoire was sequenced with immunoSEQ multiplex PCR; TCRdb's copy has only in-frame clones and lacks some. The data show about 69,000 clones, with 65% to 90% seen just once and under 3% held by the top ten. Sequencing used peripheral blood. This chain connects TRBV7-2 to TRBJ1-2; D is possibly TRBD1 (5 bases). The receptor's source is an elderly man with acute or convalescent COVID-19. In nucleotides, the CDR3 is TGTGCCAGCACCCCCGGGGGATCCGGACGACGCGGCTACACCTTC. Translation gives CASTPGGSGRRGYTF.